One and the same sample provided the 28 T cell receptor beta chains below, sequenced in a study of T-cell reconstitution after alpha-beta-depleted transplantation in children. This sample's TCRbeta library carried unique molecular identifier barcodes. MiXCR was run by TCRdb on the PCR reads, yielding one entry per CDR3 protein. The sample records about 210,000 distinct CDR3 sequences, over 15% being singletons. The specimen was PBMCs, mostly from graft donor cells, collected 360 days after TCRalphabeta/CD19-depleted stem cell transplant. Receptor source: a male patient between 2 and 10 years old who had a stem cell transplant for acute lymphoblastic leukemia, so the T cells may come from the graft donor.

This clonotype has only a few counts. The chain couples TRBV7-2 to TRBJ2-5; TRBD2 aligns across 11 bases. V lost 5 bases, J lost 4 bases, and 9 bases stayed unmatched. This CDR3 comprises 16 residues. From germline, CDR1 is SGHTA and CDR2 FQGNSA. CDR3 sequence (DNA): TGTGCCAGCAGCGGATTTAGCGGGGGGGCTGGAGAGACCCAGTACTTC. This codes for CASSGFSGGAGETQYF.

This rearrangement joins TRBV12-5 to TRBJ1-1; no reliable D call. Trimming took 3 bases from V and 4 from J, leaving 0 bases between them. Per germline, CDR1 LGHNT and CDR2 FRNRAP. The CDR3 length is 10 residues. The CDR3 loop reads CASGFTEAFF. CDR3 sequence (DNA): TGTGCTAGTGGTTTCACTGAAGCTTTCTTT.

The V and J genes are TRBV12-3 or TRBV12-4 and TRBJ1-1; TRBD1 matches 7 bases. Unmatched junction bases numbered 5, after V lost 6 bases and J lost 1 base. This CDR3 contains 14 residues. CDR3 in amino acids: CASSRDRKNTEAFF. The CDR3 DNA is TGTGCCAGCAGCCGGGACAGAAAGAACACTGAAGCTTTCTTT.

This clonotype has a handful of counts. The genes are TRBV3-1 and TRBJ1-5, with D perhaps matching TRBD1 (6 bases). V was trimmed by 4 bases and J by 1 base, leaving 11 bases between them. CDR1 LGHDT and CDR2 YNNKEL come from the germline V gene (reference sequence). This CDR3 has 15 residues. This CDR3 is CASSPTGASNQPQHF. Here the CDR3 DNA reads TGTGCCAGCAGCCCGACAGGTGCAAGCAATCAGCCCCAGCATTTT. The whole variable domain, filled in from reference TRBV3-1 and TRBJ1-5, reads DTAVSQTPKYLVTQMGNDKSIKCEQNLGHDTMYWYKQDSKKFLKIMFSYNNKELIINETVPNRFSPKSPDKAHLNLHINSLELGDSAVYFCASSPTGASNQPQHFGDGTRLSIL.

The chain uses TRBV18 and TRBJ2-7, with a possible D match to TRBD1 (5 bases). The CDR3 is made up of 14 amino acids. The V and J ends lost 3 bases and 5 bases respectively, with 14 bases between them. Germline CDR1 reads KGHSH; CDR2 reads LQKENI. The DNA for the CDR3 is TGTGCCAGCTCACCCCAAGGGGAAAATCACGAGCAGTACTTC. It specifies CASSPQGENHEQYF.

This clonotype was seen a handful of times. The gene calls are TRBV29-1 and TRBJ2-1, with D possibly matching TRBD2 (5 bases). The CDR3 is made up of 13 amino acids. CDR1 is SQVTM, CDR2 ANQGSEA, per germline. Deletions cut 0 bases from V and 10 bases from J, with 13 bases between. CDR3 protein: CSVEEGRGWEQFF. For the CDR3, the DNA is TGCAGCGTTGAAGAGGGTCGGGGATGGGAGCAGTTCTTC.

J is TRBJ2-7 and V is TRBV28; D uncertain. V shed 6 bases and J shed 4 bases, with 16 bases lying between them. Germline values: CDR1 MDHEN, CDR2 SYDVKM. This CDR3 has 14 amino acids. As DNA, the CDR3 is TGTGCCAGCAGCTCCGGGCTAGGGTTATACGAGCAGTACTTC. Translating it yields CASSSGLGLYEQYF.

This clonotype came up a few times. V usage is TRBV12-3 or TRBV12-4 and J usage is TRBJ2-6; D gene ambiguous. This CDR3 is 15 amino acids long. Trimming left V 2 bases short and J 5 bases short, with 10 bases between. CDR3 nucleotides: TGTGCCAGCAGTTTATATCCAGACCGGGCCAACGTCCTGACTTTC. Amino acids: CASSLYPDRANVLTF.

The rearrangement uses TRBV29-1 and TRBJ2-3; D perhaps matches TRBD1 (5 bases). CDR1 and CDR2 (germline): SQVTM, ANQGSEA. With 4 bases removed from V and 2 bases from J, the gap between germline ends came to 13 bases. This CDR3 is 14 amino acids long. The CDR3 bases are TGCAGCGTTGTGATTAGACAGACCACAGATACGCAGTATTTT. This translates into CSVVIRQTTDTQYF.

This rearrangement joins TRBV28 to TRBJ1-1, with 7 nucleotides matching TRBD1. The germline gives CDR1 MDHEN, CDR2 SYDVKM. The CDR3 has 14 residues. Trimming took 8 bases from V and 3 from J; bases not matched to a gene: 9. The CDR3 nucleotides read TGTGCCAGCGATTATAAGGGGGCGGACACTGAAGCTTTCTTT. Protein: CASDYKGADTEAFF.

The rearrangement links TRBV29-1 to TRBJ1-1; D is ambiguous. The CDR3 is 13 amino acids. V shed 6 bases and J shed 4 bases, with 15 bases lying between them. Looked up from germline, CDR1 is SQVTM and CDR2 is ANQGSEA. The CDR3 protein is CSVLILVGTEAFF. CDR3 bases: TGCAGCGTCCTAATTTTGGTGGGCACTGAAGCTTTCTTT. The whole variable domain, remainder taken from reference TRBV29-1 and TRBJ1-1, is SAVISQKPSRDICQRGTSLTIQCQVDSQVTMMFWYRQQPGQSLTLIATANQGSEATYESGFVIDKFPISRPNLTFSTLTVSNMSPEDSSIYLCSVLILVGTEAFFGQGTRLTVV.

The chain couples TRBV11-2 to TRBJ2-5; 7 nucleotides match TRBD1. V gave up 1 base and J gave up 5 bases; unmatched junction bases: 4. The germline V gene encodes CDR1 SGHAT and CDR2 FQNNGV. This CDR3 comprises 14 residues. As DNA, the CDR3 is TGTGCCAGCAGCTTAGTTCAGGGGGTGGAGACCCAGTACTTC. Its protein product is CASSLVQGVETQYF.

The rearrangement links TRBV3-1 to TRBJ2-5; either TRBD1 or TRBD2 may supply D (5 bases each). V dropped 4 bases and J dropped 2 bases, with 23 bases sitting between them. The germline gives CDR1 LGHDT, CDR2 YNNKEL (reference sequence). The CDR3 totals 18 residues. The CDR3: CASSRSPGTRSLQETQYF. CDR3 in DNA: TGTGCCAGCAGCCGTTCCCCCGGGACGAGGAGTCTACAAGAGACCCAGTACTTC.

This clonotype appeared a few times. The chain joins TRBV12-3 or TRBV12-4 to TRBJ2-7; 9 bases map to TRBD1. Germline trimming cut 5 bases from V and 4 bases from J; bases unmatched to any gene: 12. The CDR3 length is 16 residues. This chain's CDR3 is CASSPRTGAVIYEQYF. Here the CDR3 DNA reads TGTGCCAGCAGTCCAAGGACAGGGGCCGTGATATACGAGCAGTACTTC.

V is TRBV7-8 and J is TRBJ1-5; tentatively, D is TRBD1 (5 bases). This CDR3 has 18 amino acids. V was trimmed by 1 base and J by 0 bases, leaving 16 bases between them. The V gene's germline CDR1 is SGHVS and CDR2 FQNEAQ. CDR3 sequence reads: CASSLVLRGTNSNQPQHF. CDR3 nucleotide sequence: TGTGCCAGCAGCTTAGTTTTGAGGGGAACTAATAGCAATCAGCCCCAGCATTTT.

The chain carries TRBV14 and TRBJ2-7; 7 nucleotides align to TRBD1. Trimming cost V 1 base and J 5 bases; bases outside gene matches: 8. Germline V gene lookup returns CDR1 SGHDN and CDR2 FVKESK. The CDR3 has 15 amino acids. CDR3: CASSQGQGYSHEQYF. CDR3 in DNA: TGTGCCAGCAGCCAAGGACAGGGATATAGCCACGAGCAGTACTTC.

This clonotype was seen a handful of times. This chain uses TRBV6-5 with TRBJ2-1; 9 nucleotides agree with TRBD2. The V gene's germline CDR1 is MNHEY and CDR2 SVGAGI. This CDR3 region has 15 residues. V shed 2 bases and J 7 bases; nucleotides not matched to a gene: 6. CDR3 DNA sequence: TGTGCCAGCAGTTACATGGGACTAGCAGCTAATGAGCAGTTCTTC. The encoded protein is CASSYMGLAANEQFF.

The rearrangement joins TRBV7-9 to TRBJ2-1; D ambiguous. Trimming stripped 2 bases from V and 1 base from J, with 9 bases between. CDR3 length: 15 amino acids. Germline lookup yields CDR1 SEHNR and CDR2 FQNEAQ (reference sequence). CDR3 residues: CASSLKAGSYNEQFF. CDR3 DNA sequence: TGTGCCAGCAGCTTAAAGGCAGGATCCTACAATGAGCAGTTCTTC. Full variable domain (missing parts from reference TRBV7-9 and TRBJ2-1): DTGVSQNPRHKITKRGQNVTFRCDPISEHNRLYWYRQTLGQGPEFLTYFQNEAQLEKSRLLSDRFSAERPKGSFSTLEIQRTEQGDSAMYLCASSLKAGSYNEQFFGPGTRLTVL.

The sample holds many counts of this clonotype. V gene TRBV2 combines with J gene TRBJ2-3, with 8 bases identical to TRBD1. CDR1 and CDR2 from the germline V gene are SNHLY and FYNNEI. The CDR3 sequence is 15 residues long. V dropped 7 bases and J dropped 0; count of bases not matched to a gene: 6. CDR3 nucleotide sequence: TGTGCCAGCACCGGACAGGGTGGGAGCACAGATACGCAGTATTTT. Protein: CASTGQGGSTDTQYF.

This CDR3 reads CASSLNPSSYEQYF. The CDR3 DNA sequence: TGTGCCAGCTCCTTAAACCCGAGCTCCTACGAGCAGTACTTC. The chain couples TRBV18 to TRBJ2-7; D not resolved. Germline V lookup: CDR1 KGHSH, CDR2 LQKENI. The V end was cut by 6 bases, the J end by 0 bases, with 12 bases between. This CDR3 contains 14 residues.

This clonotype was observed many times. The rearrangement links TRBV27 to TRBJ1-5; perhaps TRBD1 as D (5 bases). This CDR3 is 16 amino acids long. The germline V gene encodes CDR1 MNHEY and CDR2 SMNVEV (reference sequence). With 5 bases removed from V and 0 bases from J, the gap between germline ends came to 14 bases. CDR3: CASSGGTSYSNQPQHF. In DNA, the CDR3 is TGTGCCAGCAGTGGCGGGACGTCTTATAGCAATCAGCCCCAGCATTTT.

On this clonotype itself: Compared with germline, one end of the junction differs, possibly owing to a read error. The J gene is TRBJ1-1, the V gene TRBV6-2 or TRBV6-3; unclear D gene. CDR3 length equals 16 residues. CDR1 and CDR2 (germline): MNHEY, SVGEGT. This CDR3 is CASGYDLRTVNTEAFF. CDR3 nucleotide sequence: TGTGCCAGCGGTTACGACCTGAGGACGGTGAACACTGAAGCTTTCTTT.

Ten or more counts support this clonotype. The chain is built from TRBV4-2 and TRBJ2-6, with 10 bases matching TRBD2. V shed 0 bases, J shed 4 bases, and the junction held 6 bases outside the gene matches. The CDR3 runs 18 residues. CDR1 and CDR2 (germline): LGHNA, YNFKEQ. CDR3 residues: CASSQESGGALGANVLTF. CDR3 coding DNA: TGTGCCAGCAGCCAAGAAAGCGGGGGGGCTCTGGGGGCCAACGTCCTGACTTTC.

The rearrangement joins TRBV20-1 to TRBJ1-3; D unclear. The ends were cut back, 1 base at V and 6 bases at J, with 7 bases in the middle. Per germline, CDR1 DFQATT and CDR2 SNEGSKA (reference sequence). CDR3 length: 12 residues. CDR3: CSARGELNTIYF. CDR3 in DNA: TGCAGTGCTAGAGGGGAGTTAAACACCATATATTTT.

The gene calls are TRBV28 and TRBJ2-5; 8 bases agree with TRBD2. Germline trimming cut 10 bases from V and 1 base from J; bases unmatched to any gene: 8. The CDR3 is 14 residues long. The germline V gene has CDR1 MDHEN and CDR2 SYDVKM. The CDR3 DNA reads TGTGCCACTAAGACCGGGACTAGCCAAGAGACCCAGTACTTC. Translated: CATKTGTSQETQYF.

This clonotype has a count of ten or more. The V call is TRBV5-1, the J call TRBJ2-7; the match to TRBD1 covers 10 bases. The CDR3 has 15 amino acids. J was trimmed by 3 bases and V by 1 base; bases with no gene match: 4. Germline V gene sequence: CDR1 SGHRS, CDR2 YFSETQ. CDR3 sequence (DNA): TGCGCCAGCAGCTTGAGGACAGGGGGAAGCTACGAGCAGTACTTC. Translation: CASSLRTGGSYEQYF.

The CDR3 region is CATGTLGAFF. The CDR3 region has the DNA TGTGCCACCGGGACACTCGGAGCTTTCTTT. The V gene is TRBV19, the J gene TRBJ1-1; tentative D call: TRBD1 (6 bases). Germline V gene data show CDR1 as LNHDA and CDR2 as SQIVND (reference sequence). This CDR3 has 10 amino acids. V was trimmed by 10 bases and J by 10 bases, leaving 13 bases between them. The full variable domain, rest sourced from reference TRBV19 and TRBJ1-1, is DGGITQSPKYLFRKEGQNVTLSCEQNLNHDAMYWYRQDPGQGLRLIYYSQIVNDFQKGDIAEGYSVSREKKESFPLTVTSAQKNPTAFYLCATGTLGAFFGQGTRLTVV.

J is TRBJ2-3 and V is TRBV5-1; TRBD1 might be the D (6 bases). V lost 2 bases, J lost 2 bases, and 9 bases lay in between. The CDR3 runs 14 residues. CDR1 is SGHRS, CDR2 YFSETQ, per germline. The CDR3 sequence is CASSFGQITDTQYF. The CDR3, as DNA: TGCGCCAGCAGCTTCGGACAGATCACAGATACGCAGTATTTT. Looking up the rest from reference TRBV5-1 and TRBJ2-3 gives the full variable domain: KAGVTQTPRYLIKTRGQQVTLSCSPISGHRSVSWYQQTPGQGLQFLFEYFSETQRNKGNFPGRFSGRQFSNSRSEMNVSTLELGDSALYLCASSFGQITDTQYFGPGTRLTVL.